This T cell receptor (beta chain) was identified during a study of blood T cell repertoires in COVID-19. Whole-study context: There were acute and convalescent COVID-19 samples, and they came from the United States, Italy and Spain.

The CDR3 has 14 residues. V was shortened by 4 bases and J by 0 bases, with 10 bases between the two germline ends. Looked up from germline, CDR1 is LNHDA and CDR2 is SQIVND (reference sequence). TCRdb's table, derived via immunoSEQ multiplex PCR, lists solely in-frame clones and lacks some. The sample records about 50,000 clones, about 79% being singletons. The source material was peripheral blood. This sequence originates from a human donor in a cohort sampled during active COVID-19. J is TRBJ2-7 and V is TRBV19, with D possibly matching TRBD1 (6 bases). CDR3 sequence (DNA): TGTGCCAGTAGTACAGACAGGAACTCCTACGAGCAGTACTTC. Translating gives CASSTDRNSYEQYF.